This record covers a single T cell receptor (beta chain). Its specificity is unknown. This sample was included in a study of cytomegalovirus exposure and HLA in healthy donors. Overall study context: Among about 179 million T cells, an earlier analysis found about 110 million unique TCR beta sequences. Study-level results: Three CMV-associated chains proved CMV antigen-specific in vitro.

CDR1 and CDR2 (germline): MNHEY, SVGAGI. V trimming: 0 bases; J trimming: 5 bases; junction bases outside the gene matches: 2. The CDR3 runs to 14 residues. In the PCR, 60 Vbeta and 13 Jbeta primers were used. Assay used: immunoSEQ multiplex PCR; TCRdb lists only in-frame clones, some missing. The sample contains about 89,000 clones, roughly four fifths of which appear only once. The sequencing input was PBMCs. This clonotype was obtained from a man aged 25 to 40 in good health and CMV-seronegative. The chain uses TRBV6-5 and TRBJ2-5; TRBD2 aligns across 8 bases. CDR3 amino acids: CASSYSTGGETQYF. In DNA, the CDR3 is TGTGCCAGCAGTTACTCGACGGGAGGGGAGACCCAGTACTTC.